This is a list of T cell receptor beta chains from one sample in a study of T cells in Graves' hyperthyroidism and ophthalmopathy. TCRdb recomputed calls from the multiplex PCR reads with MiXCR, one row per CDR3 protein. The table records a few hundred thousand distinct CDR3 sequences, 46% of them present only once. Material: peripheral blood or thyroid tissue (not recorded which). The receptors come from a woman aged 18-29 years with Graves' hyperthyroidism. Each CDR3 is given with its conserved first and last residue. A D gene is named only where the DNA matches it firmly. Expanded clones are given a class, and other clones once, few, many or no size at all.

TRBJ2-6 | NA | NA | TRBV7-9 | TGTGCCAGCAGCCGGGGGCAGCAGACCTCTGGGGCCAACGTCCTGACTTTC | CASSRGQQTSGANVLTF
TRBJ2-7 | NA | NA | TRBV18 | TGTGCCAGCTCACCGGCGAAACGGACGTCAGTAGGCTACGAGCAGTACTTC | CASSPAKRTSVGYEQYF
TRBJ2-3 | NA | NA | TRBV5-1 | TGCGCCAGCAGCTTGGCTCGGGGACGACAAGATACGCAGTATTTT | CASSLARGRQDTQYF
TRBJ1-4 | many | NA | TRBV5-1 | TGCGCCAGCGGGGACACCGCAACTAATGAAAAACTGTTTTTT | CASGDTATNEKLFF
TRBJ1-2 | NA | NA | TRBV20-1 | TGCAGTGCTAGAGCGGGGGGCAACTATGGCTACACCTTC | CSARAGGNYGYTF
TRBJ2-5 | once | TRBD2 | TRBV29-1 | TGCAGCGTTGTTGGCGGGGGTGGAGAGACCCAGTACTTC | CSVVGGGGETQYF
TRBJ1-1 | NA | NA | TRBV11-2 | TGTGCCAGCAGCTTAGACAGCAGGGGTAATAATGAAGCTTTCTTT | CASSLDSRGNNEAFF
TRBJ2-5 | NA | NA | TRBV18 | TGTGCCAGCTCACCATTCAGGCAAGAGACCCAGTACTTC | CASSPFRQETQYF
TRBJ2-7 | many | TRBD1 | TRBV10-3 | TGTGCCATCAGGGGGACAGGGGAAACCTACGAGCAGTACTTC | CAIRGTGETYEQYF
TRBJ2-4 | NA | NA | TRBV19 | TGTGCCAGTACCATAGGCATAGCCAAAAACATTCAGTACTTC | CASTIGIAKNIQYF
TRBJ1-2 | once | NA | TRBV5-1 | TGCGCCAGCAGCCTGACGGGCCAGCTCGGCTATGGCTACACCTTC | CASSLTGQLGYGYTF
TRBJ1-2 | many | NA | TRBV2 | TGTGCCAGCAGTGAAGGCGTCTATGGCTACACCTTC | CASSEGVYGYTF
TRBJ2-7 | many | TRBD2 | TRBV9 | TGTGCCAGCAGCGTAGCGGGAGGGTTTTACGAGCAGTACTTC | CASSVAGGFYEQYF
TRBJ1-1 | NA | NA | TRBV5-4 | TGTGCCAGCAGCGTACCGGGGCAGGGGCGGATGAACACTGAAGCTTTCTTT | CASSVPGQGRMNTEAFF
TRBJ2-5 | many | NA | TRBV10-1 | TGCGCCACCCGAAAGCCCAGACAGGCCCAAGAGACCCAGTACTTC | CATRKPRQAQETQYF
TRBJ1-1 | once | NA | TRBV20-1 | TGCAGTGCTAGTTTCCCGGGGCAGATGAACACTGAAGCTTTCTTT | CSASFPGQMNTEAFF
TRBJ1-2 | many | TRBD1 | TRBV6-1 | TGTGCCAGCAGTGCGGACAGGGGGCGCGGCTACACCTTC | CASSADRGRGYTF
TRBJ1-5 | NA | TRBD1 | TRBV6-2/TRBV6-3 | TGTGCCAGCAGGCCTGGACAGGGGGGGTATAGCAATCAGCCCCAGCATTTT | CASRPGQGGYSNQPQHF
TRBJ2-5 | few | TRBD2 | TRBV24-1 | TGTGCCAGCAGTTTCCAACCTAGCGGGAGGGAGACCCAGTACTTC | CASSFQPSGRETQYF
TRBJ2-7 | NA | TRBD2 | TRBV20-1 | TGCAGTGCGCTCGGGACTAGCGGGAGGGCCCGGGATGAGCAGTACTTC | CSALGTSGRARDEQYF
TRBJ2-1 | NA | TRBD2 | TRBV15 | TGTGCCACCAGGCTAGCGGGACCCGACAATGAGCAGTTCTTC | CATRLAGPDNEQFF